This is a list of T cell receptor beta chains from one sample in a study of blood T cell repertoires in COVID-19. Some clones are missing from TCRdb's copy, which holds only in-frame ones; the method was immunoSEQ multiplex PCR. The sample holds roughly 90,000 clones, around 87% seen once. What was sequenced was peripheral blood. These receptors came from a human donor in a cohort sampled during active COVID-19. The CDR3 runs from the conserved cysteine through the conserved F or W. The D gene is left open where the match is weak.

>TRBJ2-1|TRBD2|TRBV4-2
CASSLSSGRDPYNEQFF
>TRBJ2-1|-|TRBV7-2
CASSSLAINEQFF
>TRBJ1-1|-|TRBV18
CASSLGAGNTEAFF
>TRBJ1-1|-|TRBV6-6
CASSPESGPTDLGMNTEAFF
>TRBJ2-2|TRBD1|TRBV27
CASSPRGREAGELFF
>TRBJ2-3|TRBD2|TRBV5-1
CASSPPTSGSADTQYF
>TRBJ1-5|-|TRBV28
CASNPGQRDMPQHF
>TRBJ2-7|-|TRBV6-5
CASGRDYEQYF
>TRBJ1-4|TRBD1|TRBV28
CASRGRGRGAGELFF
>TRBJ2-7|TRBD2|TRBV10-1
CASSPAGLADGDEQYF
>TRBJ2-3|-|TRBV29-1
CSVVGVAGRTDTQYF
>TRBJ1-2|-|TRBV27
CASSLLGGDGYTF
>TRBJ1-3|-|TRBV7-9
CASSLVYGSGNTIYF
>TRBJ2-3|TRBD2|TRBV19
CASSLRTSSSTDTQYF
>TRBJ2-7|TRBD1|TRBV4-1
CASSQGRGQGGAYEQYF
>TRBJ2-1|-|TRBV2
CASSEGEVLGIF
>TRBJ1-3|-|TRBV7-9
CASSGGSSGNTIYF
>TRBJ1-4|TRBD1|TRBV6-1
CASSASGTGGVEKLFF
>TRBJ2-1|-|TRBV9
CASSVVSGREQFF
>TRBJ2-1|-|TRBV6-5
CASSYSNGDTKFF
>TRBJ2-7|-|TRBV14
CASSQLRGGEQYF
>TRBJ2-2|TRBD2|TRBV27
CASSFIGLGESTGELFF
>TRBJ2-3|-|TRBV7-3
CASSSLGLGTDTQYF
>TRBJ2-6|TRBD1|TRBV29-1
CSAGRGRDVLTF
>TRBJ1-1|-|TRBV27
CASSRPDRNTEAFF
>TRBJ2-2|TRBD2|TRBV6-4
CASPPGGGTGELFF